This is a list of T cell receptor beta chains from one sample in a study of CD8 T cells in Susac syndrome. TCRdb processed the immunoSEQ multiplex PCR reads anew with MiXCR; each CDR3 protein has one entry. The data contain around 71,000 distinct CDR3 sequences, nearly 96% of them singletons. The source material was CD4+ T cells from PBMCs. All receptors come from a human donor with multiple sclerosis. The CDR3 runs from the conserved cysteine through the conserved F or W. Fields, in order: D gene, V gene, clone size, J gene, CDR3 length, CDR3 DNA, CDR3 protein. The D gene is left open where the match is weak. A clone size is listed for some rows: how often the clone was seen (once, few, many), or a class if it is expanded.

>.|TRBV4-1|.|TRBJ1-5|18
TGCGCCAGCAGCCAAGTTAGGATGGGGCCGATCGAAAATCAGCCCCAGCATTTT
CASSQVRMGPIENQPQHF
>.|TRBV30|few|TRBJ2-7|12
TGTGCCTGGAGTTCGACAGAATACGAGCAGTACTTC
CAWSSTEYEQYF
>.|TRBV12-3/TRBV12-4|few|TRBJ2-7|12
TGTGCCAGCAGTCTCTACACGGGGGAGCAGTACTTC
CASSLYTGEQYF
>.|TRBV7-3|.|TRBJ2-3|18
TGTGCCAGCAGCCTCGACTCGGTGGTGGGGCGTAGCACAGATACGCAGTATTTT
CASSLDSVVGRSTDTQYF
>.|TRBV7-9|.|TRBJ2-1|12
TGTGCCAGCAGCTTAGTCTACAATGAGCAGTTCTTC
CASSLVYNEQFF
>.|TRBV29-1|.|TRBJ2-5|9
TGCAGCGTTGGGGAGACCCAGTACTTC
CSVGETQYF
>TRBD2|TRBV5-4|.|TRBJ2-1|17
TGTGCCACACAGGGGCTAGCGGGGGGGCCTTCAAACAATGAGCAGTTCTTC
CATQGLAGGPSNNEQFF
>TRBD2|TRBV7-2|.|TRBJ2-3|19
TGTGCCAGCAGCTTCAACCCTGGCGGGGGGTTCGCTAGCACAGATACGCAGTATTTT
CASSFNPGGGFASTDTQYF
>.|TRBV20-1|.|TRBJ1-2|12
TGCAGTGCTAGAGATCATGGAGATGGCTACACCTTC
CSARDHGDGYTF
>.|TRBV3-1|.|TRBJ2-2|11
TGTGCCAGCAGCCAAGAGCAGGGGCTGTTTTTT
CASSQEQGLFF
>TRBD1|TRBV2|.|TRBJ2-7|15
TGTGCCAGCAGAAGGCGACAGGGGGAATCCTACGAGCAGTACTTC
CASRRRQGESYEQYF
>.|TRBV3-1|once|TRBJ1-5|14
TGTGCCAGCAGCGGACAGTATAGCAATCAGCCCCAGCATTTT
CASSGQYSNQPQHF
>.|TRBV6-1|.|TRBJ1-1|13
TGTGCCAGCAGTGTGTTCAGGGTAACTGAAGCTTTCTTT
CASSVFRVTEAFF
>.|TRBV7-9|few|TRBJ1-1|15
TGTGCCAGCAGCTTAGCGCTACGGACAGAGGCTGAAGCTTTCTTT
CASSLALRTEAEAFF
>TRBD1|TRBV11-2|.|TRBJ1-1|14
TGTGCCAGCACCGTGGACAGGGGCGTTGGTGAAGCTTTCTTT
CASTVDRGVGEAFF
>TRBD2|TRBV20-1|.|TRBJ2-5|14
TGCAGTGTTAAACCCGGGGGGGCAGGGGAGACCCAGTACTTC
CSVKPGGAGETQYF
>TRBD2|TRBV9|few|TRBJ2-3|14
TGTGCCAGCAGCCTAGCGGGGGGGGCAGATACGCAGTATTTT
CASSLAGGADTQYF